The 19 T cell receptor beta chains below were found in one sample sequenced in a study of beta chain features in type 1 diabetes. Study-level findings and limits: Shortening of TCRB CDR3s, moderate but significant, appeared in all four CD4+ subsets of Type 1 diabetes patients.

Antigens of these TCRs are unknown. The sequenced template was cDNA made from the entire isolated RNA. Data came from immunoSEQ multiplex PCR; TCRdb stores just in-frame clones and leaves some out. The profile shows 600,000 to 700,000 clones, about an eighth of them singletons. Input material: naive CD4+ T cells from blood. Receptors originate from a man aged 18 to 29 with type 1 diabetes.

This clone was recorded a few times. This chain's CDR3 is CASSPSTKGPYEQYF. The CDR3 DNA reads TGTGCCAGTAGTCCTTCCACAAAGGGCCCCTACGAGCAGTACTTC. The chain carries TRBV19 and TRBJ2-7, with D unresolved. CDR1 and CDR2 from the germline V gene are LNHDA and SQIVND (reference sequence). Trimming left V 5 bases short and J 2 bases short, with 16 bases between. This CDR3 has 15 amino acids. The complete variable domain, with remaining parts taken from reference TRBV19 and TRBJ2-7, reads DGGITQSPKYLFRKEGQNVTLSCEQNLNHDAMYWYRQDPGQGLRLIYYSQIVNDFQKGDIAEGYSVSREKKESFPLTVTSAQKNPTAFYLCASSPSTKGPYEQYFGPGTRLTVT.

This clone was detected only a few times. V gene TRBV19 combines with J gene TRBJ2-3; the match to TRBD1 covers 7 bases. The trim removed 8 bases at V and 2 bases at J, leaving 10 bases unmatched. CDR1 and CDR2 from the germline V gene are LNHDA and SQIVND (reference sequence). This CDR3 contains 15 residues. The CDR3 loop is CASSRGTDPTDTQYF. The CDR3, as DNA: TGTGCCAGTTCCAGGGGGACCGACCCCACAGATACGCAGTATTTT.

The gene calls are TRBV29-1 and TRBJ1-1, with D possibly being TRBD1 (5 bases). V was pared by 6 bases and J by 4 bases, with 18 bases between. The CDR3 has 14 amino acids. Per germline, CDR1 SQVTM and CDR2 ANQGSEA. CDR3 DNA sequence: TGCAGCGTGACCGACATGACAGCGGCCACTGAAGCTTTCTTT. Its protein is CSVTDMTAATEAFF.

The chain employs TRBV4-1 and TRBJ2-5, with D maybe TRBD2 (5 bases). The CDR3 consists of 14 residues. The V end was cut by 0 bases, the J end by 10 bases, with 15 bases between. Per germline, CDR1 MGHRA and CDR2 YSYEKL. The CDR3: CASSQDNYSRGQYF. The CDR3 nucleotides are TGCGCCAGCAGCCAAGATAACTATTCCCGGGGCCAGTACTTC.

There are a few counts of this clone. The genes are TRBV30 and TRBJ2-5, with a tentative D call TRBD2 (6 bases). The V gene lost 5 bases and the J gene lost 1 base, with 11 bases spanning the gap. From germline, CDR1 is GTSNPN and CDR2 SVGIG (reference sequence). The CDR3 is made up of 13 amino acids. The CDR3 DNA sequence: TGTGCCTGGGCGCGGGGAGCCCAAGAGACCCAGTACTTC. Its protein product is CAWARGAQETQYF.

The DNA for the CDR3 is TGTGCCAGCTCACCTCTCTCTGGAAACACCATATATTTT. It yields the protein CASSPLSGNTIYF. The V and J genes are TRBV18 and TRBJ1-3; D gene ambiguous. Germline assignment: CDR1 KGHSH and CDR2 LQKENI. Trimming removed 3 bases from V and 0 bases from J, with 3 bases in between. The CDR3 is 13 residues long.

This chain's CDR3 is CASSREQGAGNTIYF. The CDR3 DNA reads TGTGCCAGCAGCCGAGAACAGGGTGCTGGAAACACCATATATTTT. This chain links TRBV5-4 with TRBJ1-3; D might be TRBD1 (6 bases). V was clipped by 4 bases and J by 2 bases, with 13 bases between them. The germline gives CDR1 SGHNT, CDR2 YYREEE (reference sequence). The CDR3 has 15 residues.

This clone was recorded a few times. V and J are TRBV4-1 and TRBJ2-3, with TRBD2 matching 12 bases. This CDR3 is built from 16 residues. V dropped 4 bases and J dropped 1; count of bases not matched to a gene: 3. CDR1 is MGHRA and CDR2 is YSYEKL in the germline V gene. The CDR3 bases are TGCGCCAGCAGCCCTGGACTAGCGGGGCGCACAGATACGCAGTATTTT. Protein sequence: CASSPGLAGRTDTQYF.

V and J are TRBV27 and TRBJ1-3; D perhaps matches TRBD1 (6 bases). Trimming left V 2 bases short and J 3 bases short, with 11 bases between. This CDR3 is built from 15 residues. Germline values: CDR1 MNHEY, CDR2 SMNVEV (reference sequence). The CDR3 region is CASSLAGAYGNTIYF. DNA of the CDR3: TGTGCCAGCAGTTTAGCAGGGGCATATGGAAACACCATATATTTT.

This clone was counted between two and nine times. This chain joins TRBV4-1 and TRBJ2-6, with D possibly being TRBD1 or TRBD2 (5 bases each). The germline V gene encodes CDR1 MGHRA and CDR2 YSYEKL. The CDR3 consists of 18 residues. With 4 bases removed from V and 7 bases from J, the gap between germline ends came to 23 bases. CDR3 sequence: CASSRDGYPSLIANVLTF. For the CDR3, the DNA is TGCGCCAGCAGCCGGGACGGTTACCCCTCTCTAATAGCCAACGTCCTGACTTTC.

This clone was counted only a few times. This chain links TRBV6-5 with TRBJ1-6; 8 nucleotides match TRBD1. Germline trimming cut 2 bases from V and 12 bases from J; bases unmatched to any gene: 9. Germline lookup yields CDR1 MNHEY and CDR2 SVGAGI. This CDR3 has 15 amino acids. This CDR3 is CASSYMGQGAGPLHF. The CDR3 coding sequence is TGTGCCAGCAGTTACATGGGGCAGGGGGCTGGACCCCTCCACTTT.

This sequence joins TRBV19 and TRBJ2-5, with D tentatively TRBD1 (6 bases). CDR1 is LNHDA, CDR2 SQIVND, per germline (reference sequence). Trimming took off 3 bases at V and 5 bases at J, with 16 bases between the two ends. This CDR3 spans 15 amino acids. Here the CDR3 DNA reads TGTGCCAGTAGTATGCTCCAGGGGCGTCGGGAGACCCAGTACTTC. Translating it yields CASSMLQGRRETQYF.

This chain joins TRBV27 and TRBJ2-6; D call uncertain. Germline values: CDR1 MNHEY, CDR2 SMNVEV (reference sequence). V lost 4 bases and J 1 base, leaving 5 bases between the germline ends. CDR3 length: 14 residues. CDR3: CASSYYSGANVLTF. The CDR3, as DNA: TGTGCCAGCAGTTATTATTCTGGGGCCAACGTCCTGACTTTC. Filled out from reference TRBV27 and TRBJ2-6, the complete variable domain reads EAQVTQNPRYLITVTGKKLTVTCSQNMNHEYMSWYRQDPGLGLRQIYYSMNVEVTDKGDVPEGYKVSRKEKRNFPLILESPSPNQTSLYFCASSYYSGANVLTFGAGSRLTVL.

CDR3 protein: CAWSAFDYGYTF. The CDR3 DNA reads as TGTGCCTGGAGTGCGTTTGACTATGGCTACACCTTC. This chain links TRBV30 with TRBJ1-2; D not resolved. The CDR3 has 12 residues. Germline V gives CDR1 GTSNPN, CDR2 SVGIG (reference sequence). V gave up 1 base and J gave up 3 bases, with 6 bases separating them.

The table lists this clone with a few counts. The chain uses TRBV5-1 and TRBJ1-1, with 7 bases aligning to TRBD1. CDR1 SGHRS and CDR2 YFSETQ come from the germline V gene. This CDR3 has 14 residues. V trimming: 5 bases; J trimming: 2 bases; junction bases outside the gene matches: 6. CDR3 sequence: CASSSTGANTEAFF. The CDR3 DNA reads TGCGCCAGCAGTAGCACAGGGGCCAACACTGAAGCTTTCTTT.

Only a few counts were recorded for this clone. The genes are TRBV11-1 and TRBJ2-6; D is perhaps TRBD1 or TRBD2 (5 bases each). The germline V gene has CDR1 SGHAT and CDR2 FQDESV (reference sequence). This CDR3 has 17 amino acids. V lost 5 bases and J 0 bases, leaving 14 bases between the germline ends. The CDR3 sequence: CASSAAGALSGANVLTF. CDR3 sequence (DNA): TGTGCCAGCAGCGCAGCCGGGGCCCTCTCTGGGGCCAACGTCCTGACTTTC.

The CDR3 sequence: CASSPQGPTNTGELFF. The CDR3 DNA reads as TGCGCCAGCAGCCCACAGGGACCTACAAACACCGGGGAGCTGTTTTTT. The rearrangement links TRBV5-1 to TRBJ2-2, with D maybe TRBD1 (6 bases). The length of the CDR3 is 16 residues. Trimming removed 4 bases at V and 2 bases at J, with 15 bases between. Germline V CDR1 and CDR2: SGHRS, YFSETQ. Together with reference TRBV5-1 and TRBJ2-2, the CDR3 gives the full variable domain: KAGVTQTPRYLIKTRGQQVTLSCSPISGHRSVSWYQQTPGQGLQFLFEYFSETQRNKGNFPGRFSGRQFSNSRSEMNVSTLELGDSALYLCASSPQGPTNTGELFFGEGSRLTVL.

This clone was seen a handful of times. The chain couples TRBV28 to TRBJ2-7, with a tentative D call TRBD2 (6 bases). V was pared by 7 bases and J by 4 bases, with 14 bases between. CDR1 and CDR2 (germline): MDHEN, SYDVKM. The CDR3 runs 13 residues. The CDR3 is CASIATGEYEQYF. In DNA form, the CDR3 reads TGTGCCAGCATCGCTACGGGAGAGTACGAGCAGTACTTC. Together with reference TRBV28 and TRBJ2-7, the CDR3 gives the full variable domain: DVKVTQSSRYLVKRTGEKVFLECVQDMDHENMFWYRQDPGLGLRLIYFSYDVKMKEKGDIPEGYSVSREKKERFSLILESASTNQTSMYLCASIATGEYEQYFGPGTRLTVT.

CDR3 coding DNA: TGTGCCAGCAGTGAATATGGAGGAGGGGGGACTGAAGCTTTCTTT. Residues: CASSEYGGGGTEAFF. The V gene is TRBV25-1, the J gene TRBJ1-1, with D perhaps matching TRBD1 (6 bases). V lost 0 bases and J lost 5, with 13 bases in between. The length of the CDR3 is 15 residues. The germline gives CDR1 MGHDK, CDR2 SYGVNS.